The next 19 T cell receptor beta chains were all read from a single sample in a study of CD8 T cells in ankylosing spondylitis. The study's findings and limits: Apparently characteristic of ankylosing spondylitis blood was a TCR beta motif (eight highly homologous variants).

Their antigen targets remain unknown. TCRdb redid the calling of the 5' RACE reads with MiXCR, one entry per CDR3 protein. The sample includes some 840,000 distinct CDR3 sequences, 10% to 15% seen only once; the top ten take around 0.51%. What was sequenced was blood, either unsorted or a sorted T cell fraction (not recorded which). The receptors here all came from a male donor with ankylosing spondylitis.

This clonotype occurred a few times. This CDR3 reads CASSPQGAHTEAFF. In DNA, the CDR3 is TGCGCCAGCAGCCCGCAGGGGGCACACACTGAAGCTTTCTTT. The chain carries TRBV5-1 and TRBJ1-1; 8 bases map to TRBD1. J gave up 3 bases and V 4 bases, and 5 bases lay outside the gene matches. Germline V CDR1 and CDR2: SGHRS, YFSETQ. There are 14 residues in the CDR3. The variable domain in full, with the rest retrieved from reference TRBV5-1 and TRBJ1-1, is KAGVTQTPRYLIKTRGQQVTLSCSPISGHRSVSWYQQTPGQGLQFLFEYFSETQRNKGNFPGRFSGRQFSNSRSEMNVSTLELGDSALYLCASSPQGAHTEAFFGQGTRLTVV.

In its sample, this clonotype was seen many times. The chain links TRBV20-1 to TRBJ1-5; D remains ambiguous. The V and J ends lost 3 bases and 3 bases respectively, with 9 bases between them. This CDR3 has 13 residues. Germline V gene sequence: CDR1 DFQATT, CDR2 SNEGSKA (reference sequence). CDR3 coding DNA: TGCAGTGCTAGCCCGGGGTCCAATCAGCCCCAGCATTTT. The encoded protein is CSASPGSNQPQHF.

The V call is TRBV5-1, the J call TRBJ2-7; D is perhaps TRBD1 or TRBD2 (6 bases each). With 5 bases removed from V and 7 bases from J, the gap between germline ends came to 19 bases. Per germline, CDR1 SGHRS and CDR2 YFSETQ. The CDR3 has 14 amino acids. CDR3 DNA sequence: TGCGCCAGCAGACAGGAGGGGGTTGAGGTGGAGCAGTACTTC. It is translated as CASRQEGVEVEQYF.

V and J are TRBV5-1 and TRBJ2-2; weak D call: TRBD2 (5 bases). The CDR3 extends over 15 amino acids. The germline V gene encodes CDR1 SGHRS and CDR2 YFSETQ. The V end lost 4 bases, the J end lost 2 bases, and 12 bases lay between the germline ends. CDR3 protein: CASSPRRGNTGELFF. The DNA for the CDR3 is TGCGCCAGCAGCCCACGTCGGGGAAACACCGGGGAGCTGTTTTTT.

A few counts support this clonotype. This rearrangement joins TRBV15 to TRBJ2-2; D is perhaps TRBD2 (5 bases). Germline CDR1 reads LNHNV; CDR2 reads YYDKDF (reference sequence). This CDR3 has 13 residues. Trimming left V 6 bases short and J 0 bases short, with 5 bases between. CDR3 protein: CATRAANTGELFF. The CDR3 nucleotides read TGTGCCACCAGAGCGGCGAACACCGGGGAGCTGTTTTTT.

This clonotype was picked up a small number of times. V is TRBV6-5 and J is TRBJ2-7; 10 bases line up with TRBD1. V gave up 4 bases and J gave up 6 bases; unmatched junction bases: 9. In germline, CDR1 is MNHEY, CDR2 SVGAGI. The CDR3 has 15 amino acids. The CDR3 nucleotides are TGTGCCAGCAGTTCACCGGGACAGGGGTCTCGCGAGCAGTACTTC. Its protein is CASSSPGQGSREQYF.

This clonotype showed up just a few times. The rearrangement uses TRBV4-1 and TRBJ2-5; 7 bases fit TRBD1. V was clipped by 0 bases and J by 4 bases; unmatched bases: 8. This CDR3 is 16 amino acids long. Germline values: CDR1 MGHRA, CDR2 YSYEKL. CDR3 protein: CASSQDSRGSGETQYF. The DNA for the CDR3 is TGCGCCAGCAGCCAAGATAGCAGGGGGTCTGGAGAGACCCAGTACTTC.

The V call is TRBV10-3, the J call TRBJ2-1, with 10 bases identical to TRBD2. The V gene end was trimmed by 6 bases and the J gene end by 5 bases; junction bases not matched to a gene: 1. The length of the CDR3 is 13 residues. The V gene's germline CDR1 is ENHRY and CDR2 SYGVKD. The CDR3 sequence: CAIRTSGDNEQFF. The CDR3 DNA reads TGTGCCATCAGAACTAGCGGGGACAATGAGCAGTTCTTC.

Of note for this clonotype: Mismatch with germline at one junction end may stem from a read error. The chain recombines TRBV7-9 with TRBJ2-1, with a possible D match to TRBD2 (6 bases). CDR3 length equals 14 residues. The germline gives CDR1 SEHNR, CDR2 FQNEAQ (reference sequence). This CDR3 reads CARSSGLYNNEQFF. CDR3 in DNA: TGTGCCAGGAGCTCGGGACTGTATAACAATGAGCAGTTCTTC.

The rearrangement uses TRBV7-9 and TRBJ2-1, with 9 bases identical to TRBD2. After removal of 5 bases from V and 8 bases from J, the junction contained 7 bases not matched to a gene. The germline V gene has CDR1 SEHNR and CDR2 FQNEAQ (reference sequence). The CDR3 totals 14 residues. The CDR3 DNA reads as TGTGCCAGCAGCCGTACTAGCGGGCTCGATGAGCAGTTCTTC. This gives the protein CASSRTSGLDEQFF. The variable domain in full, completed from reference TRBV7-9 and TRBJ2-1, reads DTGVSQNPRHKITKRGQNVTFRCDPISEHNRLYWYRQTLGQGPEFLTYFQNEAQLEKSRLLSDRFSAERPKGSFSTLEIQRTEQGDSAMYLCASSRTSGLDEQFFGPGTRLTVL.

This clonotype turned up a few times. This sequence joins TRBV20-1 and TRBJ2-3; either TRBD1 or TRBD2 may supply D (5 bases each). The CDR3 consists of 14 residues. Germline V gene data show CDR1 as DFQATT and CDR2 as SNEGSKA (reference sequence). Trimming removed 3 bases at V and 6 bases at J, with 16 bases between. CDR3 bases: TGCAGTGCTAGGCCGGGGCCTGCCGGGGATACGCAGTATTTT. Translation: CSARPGPAGDTQYF.

This clonotype was detected a few times. This chain links TRBV5-1 with TRBJ1-5, with a tentative D call TRBD1 (6 bases). CDR1 and CDR2 from the germline V gene are SGHRS and YFSETQ. Trimming stripped 0 bases from V and 6 bases from J, with 13 bases between. The CDR3 consists of 15 residues. The CDR3 is CASSLEGSRGQPQHF. The CDR3 nucleotides are TGCGCCAGCAGCTTGGAAGGTTCCAGGGGTCAGCCCCAGCATTTT.

This clonotype was seen many times. The chain employs TRBV5-1 and TRBJ2-1; 11 nucleotides agree with TRBD2. CDR1 and CDR2 (germline): SGHRS, YFSETQ. The ends lost 1 base at V and 8 bases at J; junction bases unmatched: 8. This CDR3 region has 16 residues. CDR3 sequence: CASSLSLAGVDDEQFF. In DNA form, the CDR3 reads TGCGCCAGCAGCTTGTCACTAGCGGGAGTTGATGATGAGCAGTTCTTC.

This clonotype has a count of ten or more. The J gene is TRBJ2-7, the V gene TRBV7-2; no clear D. The V end lost 0 bases, the J end lost 6 bases, and 18 bases lay between the germline ends. This CDR3 spans 16 amino acids. In germline, CDR1 is SGHTA, CDR2 FQGNSA. In DNA, the CDR3 is TGTGCCAGCAGCTTAGCCGGTTCTGGATACCTAGGCGAGCAGTACTTC. It specifies CASSLAGSGYLGEQYF.

This clonotype was detected only a few times. The chain uses TRBV7-9 and TRBJ1-1; TRBD1 is a possible D gene (5 bases). Trimming left V 1 base short and J 11 bases short, with 11 bases between. The CDR3 runs to 12 residues. Germline V gene data show CDR1 as SEHNR and CDR2 as FQNEAQ (reference sequence). The CDR3, as DNA: TGTGCCAGCAGCTTAGGACAGAGAGCGGCTTTCTTT. This gives the protein CASSLGQRAAFF.

V usage is TRBV5-1 and J usage is TRBJ2-7; D unclear. Trimming took 2 bases from V and 3 from J, leaving 12 bases between them. The CDR3 is 14 residues long. CDR1 and CDR2 (germline): SGHRS, YFSETQ. The CDR3 coding sequence is TGCGCCAGCAGCTTTTACCTTCCCGACTACGAGCAGTACTTC. It is translated as CASSFYLPDYEQYF.

V and J are TRBV20-1 and TRBJ2-3; D possibly corresponds to TRBD2 (7 bases). Germline values: CDR1 DFQATT, CDR2 SNEGSKA (reference sequence). Trimming took 5 bases from V and 3 from J, leaving 18 bases between them. The CDR3 loop spans 15 amino acids. The CDR3 here is CSARRWRGGTDTQYF. CDR3 in DNA: TGCAGTGCTCGACGTTGGAGGGGGGGAACAGATACGCAGTATTTT.

This clonotype showed up many times. In nucleotides, the CDR3 is TGCAGCGTTGTCAGGGCCTACGAGCAGTACTTC. It codes for CSVVRAYEQYF. This chain uses TRBV29-1 with TRBJ2-7; D is perhaps TRBD1 (5 bases). There are 11 residues in the CDR3. Germline V gene data show CDR1 as SQVTM and CDR2 as ANQGSEA. V lost 4 bases to trimming and J lost 2 bases, with 6 bases between them.

This clonotype was recorded a few times. The gene calls are TRBV6-6 and TRBJ2-5, with unresolved D. V lost 2 bases and J lost 5, with 9 bases in between. Germline lookup yields CDR1 MNHNY and CDR2 SVGAGI (reference sequence). This CDR3 region has 13 residues. CDR3 bases: TGTGCCAGCAGTTACAATATCGGGGAGACCCAGTACTTC. This translates into CASSYNIGETQYF.